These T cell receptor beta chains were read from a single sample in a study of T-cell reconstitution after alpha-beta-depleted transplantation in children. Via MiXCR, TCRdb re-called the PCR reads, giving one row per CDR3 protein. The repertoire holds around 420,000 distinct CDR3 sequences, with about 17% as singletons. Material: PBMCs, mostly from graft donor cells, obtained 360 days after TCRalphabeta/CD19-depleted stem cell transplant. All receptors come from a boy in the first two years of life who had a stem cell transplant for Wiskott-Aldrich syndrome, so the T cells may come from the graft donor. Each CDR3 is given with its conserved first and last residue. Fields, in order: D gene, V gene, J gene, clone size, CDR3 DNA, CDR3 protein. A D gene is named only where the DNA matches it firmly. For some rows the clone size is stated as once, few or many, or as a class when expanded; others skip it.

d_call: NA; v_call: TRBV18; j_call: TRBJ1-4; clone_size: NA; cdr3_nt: TGTGCCAGCTCACCAGATAGGTCAACTAATGAAAAACTGTTTTTT; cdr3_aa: CASSPDRSTNEKLFF
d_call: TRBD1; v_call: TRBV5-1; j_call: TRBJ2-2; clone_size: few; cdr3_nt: TGCGCCAGCAGCTTGGTTGCCAGGGGGAGGAACACCGGGGAGCTGTTTTTT; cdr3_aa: CASSLVARGRNTGELFF
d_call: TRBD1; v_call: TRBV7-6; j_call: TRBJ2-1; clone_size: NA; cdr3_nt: TGTGCCAGCAGCTTAGCTGGCAGGGGGTTTTGGAATGAGCAGTTCTTC; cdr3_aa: CASSLAGRGFWNEQFF
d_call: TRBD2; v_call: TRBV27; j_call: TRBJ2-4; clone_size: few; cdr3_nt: TGTGCCAGCAGTCGATTTGCCCTGGCGGGGGGCAGACTAGCCAAAAACATTCAGTACTTC; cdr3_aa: CASSRFALAGGRLAKNIQYF
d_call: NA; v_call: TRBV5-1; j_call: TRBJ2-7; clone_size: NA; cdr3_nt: TGCGCCAGCAGCTTCGAGGGGAGTAACGAGCAGTACTTC; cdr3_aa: CASSFEGSNEQYF
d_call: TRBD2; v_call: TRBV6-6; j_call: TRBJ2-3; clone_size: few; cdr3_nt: TGTGCCAGCATTCAGCGGGGGGCGCAGTATTTT; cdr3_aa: CASIQRGAQYF
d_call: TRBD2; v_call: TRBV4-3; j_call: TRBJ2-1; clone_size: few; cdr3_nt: TGCGCCAGCAGCCAATGGGCTCTGCGGGAGGCTTGGGGCAATGAGCAGTTCTTC; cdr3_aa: CASSQWALREAWGNEQFF
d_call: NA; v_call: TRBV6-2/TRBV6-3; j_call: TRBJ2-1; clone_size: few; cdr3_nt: TGTGCCAGCAGTTATGTTCCGGCCACCTACAATGAGCAGTTCTTC; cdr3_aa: CASSYVPATYNEQFF
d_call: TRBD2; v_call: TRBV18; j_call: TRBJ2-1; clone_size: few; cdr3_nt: TGTGCCAGCTCACCACCGCTAGCGGGAGGGCTAGGCAATGAGCAGTTCTTC; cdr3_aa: CASSPPLAGGLGNEQFF
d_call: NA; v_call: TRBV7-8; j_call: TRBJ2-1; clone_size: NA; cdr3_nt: TGTGCCAGCAGCTTAGCGTCCCGTAGACTAACCCATGAGCAGTTCTTC; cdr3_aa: CASSLASRRLTHEQFF
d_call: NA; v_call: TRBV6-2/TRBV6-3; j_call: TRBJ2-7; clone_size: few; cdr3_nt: TGTGCCAGCAGTTACCAGTCCGGGAGTAGAGCCGAGCAGTACTTC; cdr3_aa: CASSYQSGSRAEQYF
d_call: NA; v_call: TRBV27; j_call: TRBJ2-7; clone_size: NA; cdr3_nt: TGTGCCAGCAGTAGGAACGGGGGACCTTACGAGCAGTACTTC; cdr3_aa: CASSRNGGPYEQYF
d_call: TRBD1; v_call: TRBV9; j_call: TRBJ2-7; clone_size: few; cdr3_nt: TGTGCCAGCAGCGCAACAGGGGTCAACTACGAGCAGTACTTC; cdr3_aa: CASSATGVNYEQYF
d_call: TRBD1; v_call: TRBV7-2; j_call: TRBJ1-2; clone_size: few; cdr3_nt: TGTGCCAGCAGCAAAAGAGACAGGGACGGCTACACCTTC; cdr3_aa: CASSKRDRDGYTF
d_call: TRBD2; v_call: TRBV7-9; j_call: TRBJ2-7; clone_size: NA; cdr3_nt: TGTGCCAGCAGCTCGTGGACTAGCGGGGGCTCCTACGAGCAGTACTTC; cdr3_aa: CASSSWTSGGSYEQYF
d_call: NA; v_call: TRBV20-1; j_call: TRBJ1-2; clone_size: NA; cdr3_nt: TGCAGTGCTTTTAAAGACAGAATCTATGGCTACACCTTC; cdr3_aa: CSAFKDRIYGYTF
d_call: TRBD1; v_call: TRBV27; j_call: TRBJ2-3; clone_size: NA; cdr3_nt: TGTGCCAGCAGATCTTGGGTACAGGGGGCAGATACGCAGTATTTT; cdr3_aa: CASRSWVQGADTQYF
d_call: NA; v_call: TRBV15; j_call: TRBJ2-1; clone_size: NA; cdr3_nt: TGTGCCACCAGCAGAGTCGTGAAGACGGTTCCCTACAATGAGCAGTTCTTC; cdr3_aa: CATSRVVKTVPYNEQFF
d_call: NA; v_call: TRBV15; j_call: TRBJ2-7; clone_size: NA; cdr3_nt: TGTGCCACCAGCAGAGTCCCGGGCTCCTACGAGCAGTACTTC; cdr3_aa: CATSRVPGSYEQYF
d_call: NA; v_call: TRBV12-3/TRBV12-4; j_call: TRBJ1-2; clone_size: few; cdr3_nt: TGTGCCAGCAGTTTGTCAGTTTATGGCTACACCTTC; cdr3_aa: CASSLSVYGYTF
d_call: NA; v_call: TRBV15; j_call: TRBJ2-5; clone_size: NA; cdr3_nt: TGTGCCACCAGCAGAGACCGGTGGCGCGGTGGAGACCAAGAGACCCAGTACTTC; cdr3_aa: CATSRDRWRGGDQETQYF
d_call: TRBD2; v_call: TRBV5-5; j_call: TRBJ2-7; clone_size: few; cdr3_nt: TGTGCCAGCAGCTTGGTTTTAGCGGGAGGTAACGAGCAGTACTTC; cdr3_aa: CASSLVLAGGNEQYF
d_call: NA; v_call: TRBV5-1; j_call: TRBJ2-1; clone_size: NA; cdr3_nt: TGCGCCAGCAGCGAGGACTACTACAATGAGCAGTTCTTC; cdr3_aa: CASSEDYYNEQFF
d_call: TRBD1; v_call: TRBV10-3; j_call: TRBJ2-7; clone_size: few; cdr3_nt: TGTGCCATCAGTGTTCACAGGGGGGCCTACGAGCAGTACTTC; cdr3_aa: CAISVHRGAYEQYF
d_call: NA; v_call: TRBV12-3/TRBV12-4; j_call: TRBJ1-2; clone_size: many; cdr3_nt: TGTGCCAGCAGTTTAGAGGTCTGGCGGGGGGCAGAAGGTGGCTACACCTTC; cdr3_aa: CASSLEVWRGAEGGYTF
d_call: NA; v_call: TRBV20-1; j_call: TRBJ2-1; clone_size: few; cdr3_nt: TGCAGTGCTTTTTTTAGCGCGCACAATGAGCAGTTCTTC; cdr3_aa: CSAFFSAHNEQFF
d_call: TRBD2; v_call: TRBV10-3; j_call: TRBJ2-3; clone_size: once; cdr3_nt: TGTGCCATCAGTGAAATGGGGCTAGCGGGGGAAAAAGATACGCAGTATTTT; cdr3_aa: CAISEMGLAGEKDTQYF
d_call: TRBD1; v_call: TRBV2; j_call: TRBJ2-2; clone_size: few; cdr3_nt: TGTGCCAGCAGCCAGGACAGGTTGAACACCGGGGAGCTGTTTTTT; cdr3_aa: CASSQDRLNTGELFF
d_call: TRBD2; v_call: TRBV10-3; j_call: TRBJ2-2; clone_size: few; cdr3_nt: TGTGCCATCAGTGAGTCACCGCTAGCGGGGAACACCGGGGAGCTGTTTTTT; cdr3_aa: CAISESPLAGNTGELFF
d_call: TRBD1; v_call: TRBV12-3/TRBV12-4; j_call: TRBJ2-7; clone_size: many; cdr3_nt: TGTGCCAGCAGTCGACAGGGGTCCTCCTACGAGCAGTACTTC; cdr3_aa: CASSRQGSSYEQYF
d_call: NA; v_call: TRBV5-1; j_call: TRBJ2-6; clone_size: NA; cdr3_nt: TGCGCCAGCAGCTTGGAGGTAGACGCCTACTATTCCATGACTTTC; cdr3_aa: CASSLEVDAYYSMTF
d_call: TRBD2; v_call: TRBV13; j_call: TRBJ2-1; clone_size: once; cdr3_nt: TGTCCCCCCGCCCCTCCCGGGACTAGCGACTACAATGAGCAGTTCTTC; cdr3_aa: CPPAPPGTSDYNEQFF
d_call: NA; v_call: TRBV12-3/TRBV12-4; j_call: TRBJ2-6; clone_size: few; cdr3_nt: TGTGCCAGCAGCAACAGGGACTTGGCTGGGGCCAACGTCCTGACTTTC; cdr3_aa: CASSNRDLAGANVLTF
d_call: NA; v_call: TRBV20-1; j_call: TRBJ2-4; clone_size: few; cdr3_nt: TGCAGTGCTATGGGGGGGGCAGGGAACATTCAGTACTTC; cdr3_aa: CSAMGGAGNIQYF
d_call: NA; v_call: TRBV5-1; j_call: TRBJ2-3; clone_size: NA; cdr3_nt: TGCGCCAGCAGCCGGGGGCGGGGGATAAGCACAGATACGCAGTATTTT; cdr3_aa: CASSRGRGISTDTQYF
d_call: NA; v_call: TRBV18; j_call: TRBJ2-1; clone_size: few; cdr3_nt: TGTGCCAGCTCAGTCCCTATGCCCCACTCCTACAATGAGCAGTTCTTC; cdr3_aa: CASSVPMPHSYNEQFF
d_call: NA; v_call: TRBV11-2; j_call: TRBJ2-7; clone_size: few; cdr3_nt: TGTGCCAGCAGCTTATTTAAGACAGCCCCTACCTACGAGCAGTACTTC; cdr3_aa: CASSLFKTAPTYEQYF
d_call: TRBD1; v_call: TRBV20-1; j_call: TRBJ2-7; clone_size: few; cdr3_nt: TGCAGTGCGGCTCCCGGGACAGCCACCTACGAGCAGTACTTC; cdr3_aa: CSAAPGTATYEQYF
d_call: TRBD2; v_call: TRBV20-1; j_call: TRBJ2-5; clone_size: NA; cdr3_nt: TGCAGTGCTAGGGTCCCCCGGACTAGCGGAGAGACCCAGTACTTC; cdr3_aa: CSARVPRTSGETQYF
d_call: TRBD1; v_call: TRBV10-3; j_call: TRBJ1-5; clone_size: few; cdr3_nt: TGTGCCACCCGGGGACAGGGTAGCAATCAGCCCCAGCATTTT; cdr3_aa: CATRGQGSNQPQHF
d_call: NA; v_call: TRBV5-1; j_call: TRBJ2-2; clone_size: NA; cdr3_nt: TGCGCCAGTCGACTAACGGGGAACACCGGGGAGCTGTTTTTT; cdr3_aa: CASRLTGNTGELFF
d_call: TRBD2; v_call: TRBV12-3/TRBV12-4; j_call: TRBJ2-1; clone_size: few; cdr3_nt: TGTGCCAGCAGTTTGTCAGCGGGGGTGGGCAATGAGCAGTTCTTC; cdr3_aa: CASSLSAGVGNEQFF
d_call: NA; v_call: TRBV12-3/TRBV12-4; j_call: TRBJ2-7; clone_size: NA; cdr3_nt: TGTGCCAGCAGTTTTCGTGGTAGCGCCTCCTACGAGCAGTACTTC; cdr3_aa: CASSFRGSASYEQYF
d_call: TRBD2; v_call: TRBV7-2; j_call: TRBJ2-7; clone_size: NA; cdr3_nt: TGTGCCAGCAGCTTACGGGAGGGAGACGAGCAGTACTTC; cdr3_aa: CASSLREGDEQYF
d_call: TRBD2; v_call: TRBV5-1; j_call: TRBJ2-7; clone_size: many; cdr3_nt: TGCGCCAGCAGCCCTGGGACTAGCAGCTACGAGCAGTACTTC; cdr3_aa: CASSPGTSSYEQYF
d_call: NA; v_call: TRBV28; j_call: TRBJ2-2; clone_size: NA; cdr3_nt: TGTGCCAGCAGTTCCCCAGGGTCCACCGGGGAGCTGTTTTTT; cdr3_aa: CASSSPGSTGELFF
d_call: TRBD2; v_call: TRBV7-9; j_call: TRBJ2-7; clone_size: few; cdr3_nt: TGTGCCAGCAGCTTAGAGCGACTAGCGGGATCGTCCTACGAGCAGTACTTC; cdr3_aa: CASSLERLAGSSYEQYF
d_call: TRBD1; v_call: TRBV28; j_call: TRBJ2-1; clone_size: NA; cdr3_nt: TGTGCCAGCAGTTGGACAGGGGAACCGTACAATGAGCAGTTCTTC; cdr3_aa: CASSWTGEPYNEQFF
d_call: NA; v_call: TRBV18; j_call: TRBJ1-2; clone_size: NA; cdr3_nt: TGTGCCAGCTCACCACCGTACGGGGCCGCTAACTATGGCTACACCTTC; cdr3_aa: CASSPPYGAANYGYTF
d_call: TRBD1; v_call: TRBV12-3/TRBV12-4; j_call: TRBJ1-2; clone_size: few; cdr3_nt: TGTGCCAGCAGTTCGCACCGCCAGGGGGAAGGCTACACCTTC; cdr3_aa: CASSSHRQGEGYTF
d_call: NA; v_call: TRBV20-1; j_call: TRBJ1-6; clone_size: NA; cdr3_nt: TGCAGTGCTAATTTTGGGCAGGGGAGTTCACCCCTCCACTTT; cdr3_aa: CSANFGQGSSPLHF
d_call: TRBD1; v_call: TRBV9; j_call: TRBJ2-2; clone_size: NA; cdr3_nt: TGTGCCAGCAGCGTAGTGGGACAGGGAGCGAACACCGGGGAGCTGTTTTTT; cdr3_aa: CASSVVGQGANTGELFF
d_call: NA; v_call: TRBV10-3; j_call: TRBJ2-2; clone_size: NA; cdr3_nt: TGTGCCATCAGTGGGAGCGGCGGGGAGCTGTTTTTT; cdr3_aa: CAISGSGGELFF
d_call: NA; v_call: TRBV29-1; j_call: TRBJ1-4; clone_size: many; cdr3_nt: TGCAGCGTTGGGGGAACCAATGAAAAACTGTTTTTT; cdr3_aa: CSVGGTNEKLFF